The rows below give T cell receptor beta chains drawn from one sample of a study of cytomegalovirus exposure and HLA in healthy donors. This table comes from immunoSEQ multiplex PCR, and its TCRdb copy is limited to in-frame clones, with some not included. The repertoire holds about 81,000 clones, with about 87% as singletons. Input material: PBMCs. Receptor source: a man aged 18 to 35 in good health and CMV-seronegative. The CDR3 runs from the conserved cysteine through the conserved F or W. The D gene is left open where the match is weak. The size of a clone is reported for some rows only, either as once, few or many, or as a class for expanded clones.

V	D	size	J	CDR3
TRBV27	NA	NA	TRBJ1-2	CASSFFPGLDGYTF
TRBV7-2	NA	few	TRBJ2-2	CASSLAASNTGELFF
TRBV4-2	NA	few	TRBJ1-3	CASSQRDGGVGGNTIYF
TRBV7-9	TRBD1	once	TRBJ2-7	CASSSDGTGSYEQYF
TRBV7-2	TRBD1	NA	TRBJ1-5	CASSQGGNQPQHF
TRBV7-2	NA	NA	TRBJ2-7	CASSPPGLGEQYF
TRBV2	NA	NA	TRBJ1-3	CASVRGLSGNTIYF
TRBV19	NA	once	NA	CASSPSGQLTTLSYEQYF
TRBV5-1	TRBD2	NA	TRBJ2-1	CASSRLAGNNEQFF
TRBV4-1	NA	once	TRBJ2-3	CASSQGPAGTDTQYF
TRBV27	TRBD2	once	TRBJ2-1	CASSRGLAGGGQFF
TRBV7-8	NA	NA	TRBJ2-7	CASSLVPGGSEQYF
TRBV4-2	TRBD2	NA	TRBJ2-2	CASSQDTSGSFNNGELFF
TRBV7-9	NA	NA	TRBJ2-5	CSSSLGDTLTPATQYF
TRBV5-6	NA	NA	TRBJ2-6	CASSLPTGLGANVLTF
TRBV4-2	TRBD2	NA	TRBJ2-1	CASSPRVAGEDNEQFF
TRBV5-3	NA	NA	TRBJ1-5	CARSPPGVGTAQPQHF
TRBV28	NA	NA	TRBJ1-5	CASRPQSGSNQPQHF
TRBV10-3	NA	NA	TRBJ2-7	CAISEQYEQYF
TRBV14	NA	NA	TRBJ2-4	CASSPGLQNIQYF
TRBV4-3	NA	NA	TRBJ2-7	CASSQVTLPEAYEQYF
TRBV5-1	TRBD2	once	TRBJ2-1	CASSLATGGYNEQFF
TRBV19	NA	NA	TRBJ2-2	CASSIQNTGELFF
TRBV25-1	TRBD2	NA	TRBJ2-2	CASSEWTSGTNTGELFF
TRBV2	TRBD1	NA	TRBJ1-5	CASRDRTGGNQPQHF
TRBV11-2	NA	NA	TRBJ2-7	CASSLGRTGTFIYEQYF
TRBV6-5	NA	once	TRBJ2-1	CASKPTGSSYNEQFF
TRBV4-2	NA	NA	TRBJ2-7	CASSRARAYEQYF
TRBV7-3	TRBD1	NA	TRBJ1-3	CASGQGSSGNTIYF
TRBV13	NA	few	TRBJ1-3	CASSSRGAGNTIYF
TRBV7-2	TRBD1	once	TRBJ1-2	CASSSARGTANYGYTF
TRBV6-5	NA	NA	TRBJ2-5	CASSYSAQQYF
TRBV6-5	TRBD1	few	TRBJ1-1	CASRDRSLNTEAFF
TRBV7-2	NA	once	TRBJ2-2	CASIRDIINTGELFF
TRBV29-1	NA	NA	TRBJ1-5	CSVQGSGNQPQHF
TRBV30	NA	NA	TRBJ1-2	CAWSPKGVAYGYTF
TRBV7-2	NA	NA	TRBJ2-7	CASSLVLGGGEQYF
TRBV6-5	NA	NA	TRBJ2-1	CASGIGGPYNEQFF
TRBV5-1	NA	NA	TRBJ1-6	CASSFFGPGESPLHF
TRBV5-8	NA	NA	TRBJ2-1	CASSFLGVVVGGEQFF
TRBV7-2	NA	NA	TRBJ1-6	CASSSLSSYNSPLHF
TRBV7-8	TRBD1	NA	TRBJ1-5	CASSLTSTRDSGNQPQHF
TRBV19	NA	NA	TRBJ2-1	CASSAGQPHNEQFF
TRBV30	TRBD1	NA	TRBJ1-4	CAWVPGTGEEKLFF
TRBV7-8	TRBD1	once	TRBJ1-4	CASRVTGATNEKLFF
TRBV18	NA	NA	TRBJ1-4	CASSPQFGDRFGKAEKLFF
TRBV5-4	NA	NA	TRBJ1-1	CASSLAHTGWTEAFF
TRBV6-1	NA	NA	TRBJ2-7	CASSEQGYEQYF
TRBV9	TRBD2	NA	TRBJ2-1	CASSVGLRLAGDEQFF
TRBV5-1	TRBD1	NA	TRBJ1-5	CASSLGDRENQPQHF
TRBV7-2	NA	NA	TRBJ1-5	CASSARVNQPQHF
TRBV27	TRBD2	NA	TRBJ2-5	CASRLAGGGTQYF
TRBV7-8	TRBD1	NA	TRBJ1-5	CASSSGGQSPQHF
TRBV19	NA	NA	TRBJ2-3	CASSFPGVSDTQYF
TRBV30	NA	NA	TRBJ1-1	CAWTGVNTEAFF
TRBV11-2	NA	NA	TRBJ2-7	CASSLRVRDREQYF
TRBV29-1	NA	NA	TRBJ2-7	CSVGSWSEQYF
TRBV15	NA	NA	TRBJ1-5	CATSSRGSNQPQHF
TRBV21-1	NA	NA	TRBJ2-7	CASSHTGGNYEQYF